This note documents a single T cell receptor beta chain sequence. Repertoires were generated with immunoSEQ multiplex PCR, while TCRdb's copy carries only in-frame clones and drops some. The table records about 40,000 clones, 85% to 90% of them present only once. The record originates from a study of T cell changes during pregnancy in multiple sclerosis. The CDR3 spans 15 residues. The V gene lost 2 bases and the J gene lost 1 base, with 11 bases spanning the gap. The V gene's germline CDR1 is MNHEY and CDR2 SVGAGI. This sequence originates from a female donor in good health, enrolled as a control in a pregnancy study. Sequenced material: peripheral blood, taken in the second trimester of pregnancy. The chain joins TRBV6-5 to TRBJ1-1; a possible D gene is TRBD1 (5 bases). The CDR3 loop reads CASSYRGMKNTEAFF. DNA of the CDR3: TGTGCCAGCAGTTACCGGGGGATGAAGAACACTGAAGCTTTCTTT.